The 22 T cell receptor beta chains given below trace back to one sample, sequenced in a study of T cells in Graves' hyperthyroidism and ophthalmopathy. Researchers took RNA transcripts and amplified the TCR beta CDR3 regions from them. During a first-round RT-PCR of the TCR CDR3, the HTBI primer set was used. TCRdb re-derived calls from the multiplex PCR reads in MiXCR, one entry per CDR3 protein. The repertoire has about 380,000 distinct CDR3 sequences, 13% of them found once; the top ten carry roughly 20%. Material for sequencing was blood. These receptors all stem from a man younger than 45 with Graves' hyperthyroidism that later progressed to Graves' ophthalmopathy.

This clonotype was picked up many times. The genes are TRBV13 and TRBJ2-7, with D perhaps TRBD2 (5 bases). The CDR3 has 14 amino acids. V lost 2 bases and J 0 bases, leaving 8 bases between the germline ends. Looked up from germline, CDR1 is PRHDT and CDR2 is FYEKMQ (reference sequence). The CDR3 protein is CASSLRRSSYEQYF. CDR3 nucleotide sequence: TGTGCCAGCAGCTTACGGAGGAGCTCCTACGAGCAGTACTTC.

The chain is built from TRBV9 and TRBJ1-1; 7 positions agree with TRBD1. V shed 4 bases, J shed 0 bases, and the junction held 6 bases outside the gene matches. From germline, CDR1 is SGDLS and CDR2 YYNGEE. This CDR3 has 15 residues. CDR3 sequence: CASSPGTALNTEAFF. CDR3 coding DNA: TGTGCCAGCAGCCCGGGGACAGCTCTGAACACTGAAGCTTTCTTT.

There are many counts of this clonotype. The V gene is TRBV6-5, the J gene TRBJ1-1, with unresolved D. This CDR3 spans 13 amino acids. Germline CDR1 MNHEY, CDR2 SVGAGI. V shed 6 bases and J shed 4 bases, with 12 bases lying between them. In DNA, the CDR3 is TGTGCCAGCAGCTTATCCTCGGTCACTGAAGCTTTCTTT. This encodes CASSLSSVTEAFF.

There are many counts of this clonotype. The chain links TRBV28 to TRBJ1-2; 9 bases line up with TRBD1. The CDR3 runs to 14 residues. J gave up 8 bases and V 7 bases, and 11 bases lay outside the gene matches. Germline V gene data show CDR1 as MDHEN and CDR2 as SYDVKM. CDR3 in DNA: TGTGCCAGCACCCGATTAACAGGGGGCGGGGGCTACACCTTC. This encodes CASTRLTGGGGYTF.

At least ten counts were recorded for this clonotype. This sequence joins TRBV12-3 or TRBV12-4 and TRBJ2-5, with TRBD2 matching 12 bases. After removal of 5 bases from V and 5 bases from J, the junction contained 6 bases not matched to a gene. CDR3 length: 15 amino acids. The CDR3 DNA reads TGTGCCAGCAGTCCTCCTAGCGGGGGGGTGGAGACCCAGTACTTC. Its translation: CASSPPSGGVETQYF.

The table lists this clonotype with many counts. V gene TRBV28 combines with J gene TRBJ2-1; the match to TRBD2 covers 8 bases. With 7 bases clipped from V and 0 bases from J, the junction kept 11 bases outside the gene matches. Per germline, CDR1 MDHEN and CDR2 SYDVKM. The CDR3 has 17 amino acids. CDR3 protein: CASKGSSGDSSYNEQFF. Here the CDR3 DNA reads TGTGCCAGCAAGGGGAGTAGCGGGGATAGCTCCTACAATGAGCAGTTCTTC.

This clonotype was detected ten times or more. The rearrangement uses TRBV3-1 and TRBJ1-2; D not resolved. CDR1 LGHDT and CDR2 YNNKEL come from the germline V gene (reference sequence). This CDR3 contains 12 residues. V lost 1 base and J 2 bases, leaving 2 bases between the germline ends. The CDR3 loop reads CASSQGNYGYTF. Here the CDR3 DNA reads TGTGCCAGCAGCCAAGGGAACTATGGCTACACCTTC.

There are many counts of this clonotype. The chain recombines TRBV6-2 or TRBV6-3 with TRBJ1-5; no firm D call. This CDR3 is built from 14 residues. The ends were cut back, 0 bases at V and 7 bases at J, with 10 bases in the middle. Germline lookup yields CDR1 MNHEY and CDR2 SVGEGT. CDR3 in amino acids: CASSYSTGFQPQHF. The CDR3 bases are TGTGCCAGCAGTTACTCGACCGGGTTCCAGCCCCAGCATTTT.

This clonotype appeared a few times. The chain is built from TRBV27 and TRBJ1-1; weak D call: TRBD1 (5 bases). Trimming removed 1 base from V and 13 bases from J, with 13 bases in between. Germline V gene data show CDR1 as MNHEY and CDR2 as SMNVEV (reference sequence). This CDR3 contains 12 residues. CDR3 coding DNA: TGTGCCAGCAGTTTATGGGGCGGTAGAGTTTTCTTT. Residues: CASSLWGGRVFF.

This clonotype was counted between two and nine times. Without the conserved terminal phenylalanine or tryptophan, this CDR3 likely stems from a read error. The rearrangement links TRBV3-1 to TRBJ1-1; D is unclear. V was clipped by 1 base and J by 3 bases, with 3 bases between them. Germline lookup yields CDR1 LGHDT and CDR2 YNNKEL (reference sequence). This CDR3 comprises 12 residues. The CDR3 protein is CASSQVDTEAFL. The DNA of the CDR3 is TGTGCCAGCAGCCAAGTCGACACTGAAGCTTTCCTT.

This clonotype was picked up a small number of times. The chain has TRBV4-1 and TRBJ2-1; D call uncertain. CDR1 and CDR2 (germline): MGHRA, YSYEKL. Trimming took 4 bases from V and 10 from J, leaving 11 bases between them. The CDR3 extends over 12 amino acids. CDR3 protein: CASSLQFGEQFF. The CDR3, as DNA: TGCGCCAGCAGCCTCCAATTCGGCGAGCAGTTCTTC.

The table lists this clonotype with many counts. This chain links TRBV28 with TRBJ1-2, with no clear D. Germline assignment: CDR1 MDHEN and CDR2 SYDVKM. With 3 bases removed from V and 5 bases from J, the gap between germline ends came to 16 bases. There are 15 residues in the CDR3. The CDR3 sequence: CASSFRKGRSYGYTF. The CDR3 DNA follows: TGTGCCAGCAGTTTTCGTAAAGGCAGGTCATATGGCTACACCTTC.

This clonotype was picked up many times. V gene TRBV6-1 combines with J gene TRBJ1-2; TRBD1 is a possible D gene (5 bases). V lost 3 bases, J lost 8 bases, and 10 bases lay in between. The CDR3 extends over 12 amino acids. Germline values: CDR1 MNHNS, CDR2 SASEGT. CDR3 DNA: TGTGCCAGCAGTGACGGGACGCGCGGCTACACCTTC. Residues: CASSDGTRGYTF.

This clonotype was seen repeatedly, ten times or more. The rearrangement uses TRBV20-1 and TRBJ1-1, with D unresolved. V was shortened by 6 bases and J by 0 bases, with 14 bases between the two germline ends. Germline V gene data show CDR1 as DFQATT and CDR2 as SNEGSKA (reference sequence). CDR3 length equals 14 residues. The CDR3 protein is CSAELQPLNTEAFF. CDR3 bases: TGCAGTGCAGAGTTACAGCCATTGAACACTGAAGCTTTCTTT.

The chain joins TRBV6-1 to TRBJ2-5; TRBD1 is a possible D gene (5 bases). The CDR3 consists of 13 residues. Germline-derived CDR1 and CDR2 are MNHNS and SASEGT. V was shortened by 7 bases and J by 5 bases, with 14 bases between the two germline ends. This chain's CDR3 is CASIRGSRETQYF. The CDR3 DNA follows: TGTGCCAGCATAAGGGGTTCTCGGGAGACCCAGTACTTC.

This clonotype occurred many times. The V gene is TRBV5-1, the J gene TRBJ1-2; TRBD1 agrees at 7 bases. Germline trimming cut 2 bases from V and 7 bases from J; bases unmatched to any gene: 11. The CDR3 extends over 15 amino acids. Germline V gene lookup returns CDR1 SGHRS and CDR2 YFSETQ. CDR3 sequence reads: CASSLVFLGQSGYTF. CDR3 coding DNA: TGCGCCAGCAGCTTAGTATTTTTGGGACAGAGTGGCTACACCTTC.

The sample holds a few counts of this clonotype. The chain carries TRBV9 and TRBJ1-1; no clear D. The V and J ends lost 2 bases and 12 bases respectively, with 14 bases between them. CDR1 is SGDLS, CDR2 YYNGEE, per germline. The CDR3 is 12 amino acids. The CDR3 DNA sequence: TGTGCCAGCAGCGTGGGCCGGGTACAACCTTTCTTT. Amino acid sequence: CASSVGRVQPFF.

This clonotype showed up many times. The CDR3 region is CASSWTAVTDTQYF. CDR3 sequence (DNA): TGTGCCAGCAGCTGGACAGCCGTCACAGATACGCAGTATTTT. V and J are TRBV5-6 and TRBJ2-3, with D maybe TRBD1 (6 bases). The V gene's germline CDR1 is SGHDT and CDR2 YYEEEE. Trimming stripped 3 bases from V and 2 bases from J, with 10 bases between. The CDR3 runs to 14 residues.

On this clonotype itself: This is likely a read error, given that the CDR3 carries no conserved phenylalanine or tryptophan at its end. The V and J genes are TRBV20-1 and TRBJ1-6; possible D gene TRBD1, 5 bases. This CDR3 contains 15 residues. Trimming stripped 3 bases from V and 0 bases from J, with 9 bases between. CDR1 is DFQATT, CDR2 SNEGSKA, per germline (reference sequence). DNA of the CDR3: TGCAGTGCTAGGGGACTGAGCTCCTATAATTCACCCCTCCACTCT. As protein: CSARGLSSYNSPLHS.

At least ten counts were recorded for this clonotype. This chain joins TRBV2 and TRBJ2-1, with a weak D call TRBD2 (7 bases). The CDR3 spans 16 residues. Germline CDR1 is SNHLY and CDR2 is FYNNEI. V lost 2 bases to trimming and J lost 7 bases, with 18 bases between them. The CDR3 loop reads CASSELGGGLFNEQFF. The CDR3 DNA is TGTGCCAGCAGTGAATTAGGGGGGGGCCTCTTTAATGAGCAGTTCTTC.

This clonotype was picked up many times. V usage is TRBV7-2 and J usage is TRBJ2-2; no firm D call. The V end was cut by 6 bases, the J end by 0 bases, with 8 bases between. This CDR3 has 14 residues. Germline CDR1 SGHTA, CDR2 FQGNSA. This chain's CDR3 is CASSRLPNTGELFF. The DNA of the CDR3 is TGTGCCAGCAGTCGGCTACCGAACACCGGGGAGCTGTTTTTT.

This chain uses TRBV5-1 with TRBJ2-3; 7 bases are shared with TRBD1. The CDR3 sequence is 15 residues long. After removal of 4 bases from V and 4 bases from J, the junction contained 9 bases not matched to a gene. CDR1 is SGHRS and CDR2 is YFSETQ in the germline V gene. CDR3 amino acids: CASSQPDRSPDTQYF. CDR3 nucleotides: TGCGCCAGCAGCCAACCGGACAGGTCTCCAGATACGCAGTATTTT.